The 11 T cell receptor beta chains reported below all come from one sample, sequenced in a study of T cell repertoires in cytomegalovirus infection. MiXCR was run by TCRdb on the reads, yielding one entry per CDR3 protein. The sample carries 560,000 or so distinct CDR3 sequences, about 17% recorded once. The material sequenced was CD8+ T cells from PBMCs. The source of these receptors is a human donor in good health (CMV status not recorded). Some clones in this sample may be carry-over from other donors' samples.

A note on this clonotype: This may be a read error: a much more frequent sequence differs by one nucleotide. The rearrangement uses TRBV4-1 and TRBJ2-1; TRBD2 matches at 12 bases. The germline V gene encodes CDR1 MGHRA and CDR2 YSYEKL. The CDR3 covers 17 residues. The CDR3 spells CARSQVGTSGLYNEQFF. The CDR3 nucleotides are TGTGCCAGAAGCCAAGTGGGGACTAGCGGGCTGTACAATGAGCAGTTCTTC.

There are many counts of this clonotype. This chain joins TRBV10-3 and TRBJ1-1, with 11 bases aligning to TRBD1. Looked up from germline, CDR1 is ENHRY and CDR2 is SYGVKD. There are 14 residues in the CDR3. With 3 bases clipped from V and 10 bases from J, the junction kept 7 bases outside the gene matches. The CDR3 nucleotides read TGTGCCATCAGTGACCCGGACAGGGGGCCAGCAGCTTTCTTT. It is translated as CAISDPDRGPAAFF.

This clonotype was found once. This chain connects TRBV28 to TRBJ1-1; D remains ambiguous. The CDR3 sequence is 14 residues long. Germline lookup yields CDR1 MDHEN and CDR2 SYDVKM. Between the trimmed V and J ends, which lost 3 bases and 2 bases, there was a span of 10 bases. For the CDR3, the DNA is TGTGCCAGCAGTTTCTACGGAGGAAACACTGAAGCTTTCTTT. The encoded protein is CASSFYGGNTEAFF. The entire variable domain, with the rest obtained from reference TRBV28 and TRBJ1-1, is as follows: DVKVTQSSRYLVKRTGEKVFLECVQDMDHENMFWYRQDPGLGLRLIYFSYDVKMKEKGDIPEGYSVSREKKERFSLILESASTNQTSMYLCASSFYGGNTEAFFGQGTRLTVV.

This clonotype appeared many times. The V and J genes are TRBV12-3 or TRBV12-4 and TRBJ1-1, with 7 bases identical to TRBD1. V lost 6 bases, J lost 4 bases, and 23 bases stayed unmatched. The CDR3 has 19 residues. DNA of the CDR3: TGTGCCAGCAGAGGGCTGAGCAGTAGTGTGTCAGGGGGGGCCACTGAAGCTTTCTTT. The encoded protein is CASRGLSSSVSGGATEAFF.

This clonotype has at least ten counts. This rearrangement joins TRBV7-6 to TRBJ2-1; D is undetermined. V gave up 5 bases and J gave up 5 bases, with 16 bases separating them. Germline assignment: CDR1 SGHVS and CDR2 FNYEAQ. This CDR3 has 15 residues. This CDR3 is CASSPAGRRNNEQFF. The CDR3 nucleotides read TGTGCCAGCAGCCCAGCTGGGCGCAGAAACAATGAGCAGTTCTTC.

This clonotype occurred many times. V and J are TRBV7-9 and TRBJ2-1, with 7 bases that match TRBD1. There are 13 residues in the CDR3. V shed 5 bases, J shed 6 bases, and the junction held 4 bases outside the gene matches. Germline values: CDR1 SEHNR, CDR2 FQNEAQ (reference sequence). The CDR3 sequence is CASSKPGGNEQFF. CDR3 DNA sequence: TGTGCCAGCAGCAAGCCAGGGGGCAATGAGCAGTTCTTC.

Many counts were recorded for this clonotype. The CDR3 sequence: CASSRGLAGEQFF. DNA for the CDR3: TGTGCCAGCAGCAGAGGACTAGCGGGTGAGCAGTTCTTC. The rearrangement uses TRBV7-9 and TRBJ2-1; 11 bases line up with TRBD2. The junction had 3 bases not matched to a gene; V was cut back by 5 bases and J by 9 bases. CDR3 size: 13 residues. Germline CDR1 SEHNR, CDR2 FQNEAQ (reference sequence).

This clonotype was seen at least ten times. This rearrangement joins TRBV7-6 to TRBJ2-7; D unclear. The CDR3 is made up of 13 amino acids. Looked up from germline, CDR1 is SGHVS and CDR2 is FNYEAQ. V was shortened by 5 bases and J by 0 bases, with 8 bases between the two germline ends. The CDR3 protein is CASSPLNSYEQYF. CDR3 DNA sequence: TGTGCCAGCAGCCCCCTAAACTCCTACGAGCAGTACTTC.

Many counts were recorded for this clonotype. The rearrangement joins TRBV24-1 to TRBJ2-1; D call uncertain. Germline loops: CDR1 KGHDR, CDR2 SFDVKD. The CDR3 has 11 amino acids. Trimming cost V 10 bases and J 6 bases, with 9 bases left between them. The CDR3, as DNA: TGTGCCACGCGACGGGCCAATGAGCAGTTCTTC. This sequence encodes CATRRANEQFF.

This clonotype showed up many times. The gene calls are TRBV7-6 and TRBJ2-2; no reliable D call. Germline CDR1 reads SGHVS; CDR2 reads FNYEAQ. This CDR3 has 12 amino acids. The germline V and J ends were trimmed by 7 bases and 1 base, with 4 bases remaining between them. CDR3 loop: CASIMNTGELFF. CDR3 nucleotide sequence: TGTGCCAGCATCATGAACACCGGGGAGCTGTTTTTT.

This clonotype was observed a few times. The CDR3 spells CASSEAGTGRQPQHF. In DNA form, the CDR3 reads TGTGCCAGCAGTGAAGCAGGGACAGGGAGGCAGCCCCAGCATTTT. The V call is TRBV6-1, the J call TRBJ1-5, with 9 bases aligning to TRBD1. This CDR3 region has 15 residues. Germline values: CDR1 MNHNS, CDR2 SASEGT. V shed 0 bases and J 7 bases; nucleotides not matched to a gene: 4.